This record concerns one T cell receptor beta chain sequence. This specimen belongs to a study of blood T cell repertoires in COVID-19. Study-level background: There were acute and convalescent COVID-19 samples, and they came from the United States, Italy and Spain. PBMCs, B-cell-depleted T cells, or T cells were the source of the cDNA or gDNA that made up the material.

Germline V gene sequence: CDR1 SNHLY, CDR2 FYNNEI. J gave up 6 bases and V 7 bases, and 8 bases lay outside the gene matches. The CDR3 length is 13 residues. Per the study methods: How many nucleated cells were present was estimated from reference gene primer amplification. Produced via immunoSEQ multiplex PCR; TCRdb's table is partial and in-frame only. Clonal size and the V and J genes are those of that table, whereas D and trimming came from the DNA. This table holds tens of thousands of clones, more than 60% found once. The sequenced material came from peripheral blood. This sequence was found in a human donor in a cohort sampled during active COVID-19. V is TRBV2 and J is TRBJ2-7, with 8 bases aligning to TRBD1. In DNA, the CDR3 is TGTGCCAGCAAACCGACAGGGGTGGGCGAGCAGTACTTC. The encoded protein is CASKPTGVGEQYF.